This T cell receptor beta chain came from a study of CD8 T cells in Susac syndrome. With random hexamers, reverse transcription was performed on roughly 0.45 to 1 ug of RNA. Amplification of TCR beta CDR3 used immunoSEQ multiplex PCR across 54 Vbeta and 13 Jbeta. TCRdb itself ran the immunoSEQ multiplex PCR reads through MiXCR, one entry per CDR3 protein. The top ten clones hold roughly 0.083% of a sample with 140,000 or so distinct CDR3 sequences, approximately 94% of them seen once. CDR3 length equals 12 residues. The V end lost 4 bases, the J end lost 5 bases, and 11 bases lay between the germline ends. The germline CDR1 and CDR2 sequences are SQVTM and ANQGSEA.

Sequences were obtained from CD4+ T cells from PBMCs. The rearrangement uses TRBV29-1 and TRBJ2-5; D may be TRBD1 (6 bases). This TCR derives from a human donor in good health. Written as DNA, the CDR3 is TGCAGCGTTGCGTGGCAGGGGGAGACCCAGTACTTC. Translating gives CSVAWQGETQYF.